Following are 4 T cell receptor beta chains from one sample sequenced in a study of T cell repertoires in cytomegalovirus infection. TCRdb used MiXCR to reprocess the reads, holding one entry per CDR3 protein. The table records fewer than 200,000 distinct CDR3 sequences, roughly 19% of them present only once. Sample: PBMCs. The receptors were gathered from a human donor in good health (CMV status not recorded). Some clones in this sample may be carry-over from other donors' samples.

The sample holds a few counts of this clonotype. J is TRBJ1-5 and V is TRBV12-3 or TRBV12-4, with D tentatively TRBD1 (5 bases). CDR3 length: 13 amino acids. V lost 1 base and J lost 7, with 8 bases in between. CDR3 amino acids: CASSLEQEQPQHF. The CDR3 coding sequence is TGTGCCAGCAGTTTAGAACAGGAACAGCCCCAGCATTTT.

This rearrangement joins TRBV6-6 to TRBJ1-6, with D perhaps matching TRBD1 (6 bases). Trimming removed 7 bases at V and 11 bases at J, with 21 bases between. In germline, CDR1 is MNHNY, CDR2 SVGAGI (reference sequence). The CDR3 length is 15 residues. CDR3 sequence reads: CASMGQGKVWPPLHF. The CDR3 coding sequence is TGTGCCAGCATGGGGCAGGGGAAGGTTTGGCCACCCCTCCACTTT.

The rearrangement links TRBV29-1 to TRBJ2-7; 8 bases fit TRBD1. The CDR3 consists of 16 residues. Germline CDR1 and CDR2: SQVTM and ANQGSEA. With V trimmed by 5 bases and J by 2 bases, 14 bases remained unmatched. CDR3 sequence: CSVSHPTGTGAYEQYF. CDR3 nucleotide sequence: TGCAGCGTTTCCCACCCTACCGGGACAGGCGCCTACGAGCAGTACTTC.

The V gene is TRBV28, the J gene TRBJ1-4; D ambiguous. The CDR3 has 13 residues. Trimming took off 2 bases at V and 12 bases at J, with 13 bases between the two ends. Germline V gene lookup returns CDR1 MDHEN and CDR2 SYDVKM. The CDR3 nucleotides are TGTGCCAGCAGTTTAATAATGCCCGGCGAACTGTTTTTT. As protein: CASSLIMPGELFF.